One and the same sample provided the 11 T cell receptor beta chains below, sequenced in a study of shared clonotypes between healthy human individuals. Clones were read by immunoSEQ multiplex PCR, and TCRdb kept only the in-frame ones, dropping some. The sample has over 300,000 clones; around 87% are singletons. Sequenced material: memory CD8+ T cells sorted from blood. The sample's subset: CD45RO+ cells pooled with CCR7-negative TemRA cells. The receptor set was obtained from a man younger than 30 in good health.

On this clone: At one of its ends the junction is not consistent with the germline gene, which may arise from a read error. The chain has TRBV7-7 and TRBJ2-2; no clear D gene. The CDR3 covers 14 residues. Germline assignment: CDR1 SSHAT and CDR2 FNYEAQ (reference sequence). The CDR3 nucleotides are TGTGCTAGCAGCTTACTCCCCGGGACCGGGGAGCTGTTTTTT. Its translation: CASSLLPGTGELFF.

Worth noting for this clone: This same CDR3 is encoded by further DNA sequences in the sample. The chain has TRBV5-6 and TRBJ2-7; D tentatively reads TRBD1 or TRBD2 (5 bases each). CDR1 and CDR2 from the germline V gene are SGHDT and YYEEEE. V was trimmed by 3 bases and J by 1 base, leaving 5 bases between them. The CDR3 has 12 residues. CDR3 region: CASSWGSYEQYF. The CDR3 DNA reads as TGTGCCAGCAGCTGGGGGTCCTACGAGCAGTACTTC.

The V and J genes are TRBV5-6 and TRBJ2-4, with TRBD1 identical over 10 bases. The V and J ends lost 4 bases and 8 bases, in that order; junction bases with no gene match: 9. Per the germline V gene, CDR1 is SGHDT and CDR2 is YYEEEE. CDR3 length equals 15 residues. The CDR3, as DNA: TGTGCCAGCAGCGTGTCAGGGGACAGGGGAGACATTCAGTACTTC. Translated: CASSVSGDRGDIQYF.

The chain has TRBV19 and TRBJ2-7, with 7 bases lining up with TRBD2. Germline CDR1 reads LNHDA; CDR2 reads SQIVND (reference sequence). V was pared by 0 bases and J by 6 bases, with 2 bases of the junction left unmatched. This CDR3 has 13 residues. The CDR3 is CASSIDGEGEQYF. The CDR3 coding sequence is TGTGCCAGTAGTATAGATGGGGAGGGCGAGCAGTACTTC.

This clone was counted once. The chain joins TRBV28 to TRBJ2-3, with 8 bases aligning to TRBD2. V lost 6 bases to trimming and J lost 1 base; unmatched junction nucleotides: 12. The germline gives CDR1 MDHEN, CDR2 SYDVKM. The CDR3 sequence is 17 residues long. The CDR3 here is CASSFPGGSRGTDTQYF. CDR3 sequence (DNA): TGTGCCAGCAGCTTTCCGGGGGGGAGTCGGGGCACAGATACGCAGTATTTT.

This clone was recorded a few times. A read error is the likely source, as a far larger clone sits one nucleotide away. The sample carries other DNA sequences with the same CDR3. The CDR3 DNA is TGTGCCAGCAGCCCTAATACAGGGGATGGCTACACCTTC. Translated: CASSPNTGDGYTF. The rearrangement links TRBV7-9 to TRBJ1-2; 7 bases line up with TRBD1. The V and J ends lost 5 bases and 6 bases, in that order; junction bases with no gene match: 6. CDR1 is SEHNR, CDR2 FQNEAQ, per germline (reference sequence). This CDR3 contains 13 residues.

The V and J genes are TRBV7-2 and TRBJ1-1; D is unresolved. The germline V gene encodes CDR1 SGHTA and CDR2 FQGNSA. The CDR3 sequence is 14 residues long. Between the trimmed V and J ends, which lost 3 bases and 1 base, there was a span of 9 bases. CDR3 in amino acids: CASSFSWQNTEAFF. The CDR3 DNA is TGTGCCAGCAGCTTTTCATGGCAGAACACTGAAGCTTTCTTT. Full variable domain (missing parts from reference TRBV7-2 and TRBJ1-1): GAGVSQSPSNKVTEKGKDVELRCDPISGHTALYWYRQSLGQGLEFLIYFQGNSAPDKSGLPSDRFSAERTGGSVSTLTIQRTQQEDSAVYLCASSFSWQNTEAFFGQGTRLTVV.

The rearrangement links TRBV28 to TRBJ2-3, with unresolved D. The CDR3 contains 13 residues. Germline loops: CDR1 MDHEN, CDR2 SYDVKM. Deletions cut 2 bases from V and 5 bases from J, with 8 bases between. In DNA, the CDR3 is TGTGCCAGCAGTTTAATTGGTAGAGATACGCAGTATTTT. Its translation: CASSLIGRDTQYF.

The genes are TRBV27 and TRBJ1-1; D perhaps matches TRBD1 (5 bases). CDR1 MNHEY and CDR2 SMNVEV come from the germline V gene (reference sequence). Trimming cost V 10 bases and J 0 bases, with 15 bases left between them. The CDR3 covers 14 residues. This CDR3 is CATLGGVMNTEAFF. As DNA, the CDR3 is TGTGCCACCCTTGGGGGGGTCATGAACACTGAAGCTTTCTTT.

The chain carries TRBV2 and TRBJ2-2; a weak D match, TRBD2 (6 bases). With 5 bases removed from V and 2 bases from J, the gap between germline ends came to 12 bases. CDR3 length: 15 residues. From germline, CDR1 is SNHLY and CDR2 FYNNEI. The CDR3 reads CASSIGRGNTGELFF. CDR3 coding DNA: TGTGCCAGCAGTATCGGGAGAGGTAACACCGGGGAGCTGTTTTTT.

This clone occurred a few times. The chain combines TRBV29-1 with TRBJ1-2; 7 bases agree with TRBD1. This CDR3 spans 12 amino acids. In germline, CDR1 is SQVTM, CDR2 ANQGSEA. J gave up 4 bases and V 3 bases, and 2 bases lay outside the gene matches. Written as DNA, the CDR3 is TGCAGCGTTGAGCGGGACAGCTATGGCTACACCTTC. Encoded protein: CSVERDSYGYTF.